This T cell receptor beta chain was recovered during a study of neoadjuvant nivolumab and ipilimumab in lung cancer. The CDR3 extends over 16 amino acids. From germline, CDR1 is LNHDA and CDR2 SQIVND (reference sequence). The V and J ends lost 6 bases and 0 bases, in that order; junction bases with no gene match: 5. This clone was recorded a few times. Sequenced by immunoSEQ multiplex PCR; TCRdb stores in-frame clones only, minus some. This table holds 4,500 to 5,000 clones, roughly 80% found once. The V gene is TRBV19, the J gene TRBJ2-3, with 11 bases lining up with TRBD2. This material consisted of normal lung tissue adjacent to the tumor, taken after neoadjuvant nivolumab, alone or with ipilimumab, at or shortly before surgery. The origin of this receptor is an adult with non-small cell lung cancer. Some clones in this sample may be carry-over from other donors' samples. CDR3 DNA: TGTGCCAGTAGGACAGGGACTAGCGGTAGCACAGATACGCAGTATTTT. Protein sequence: CASRTGTSGSTDTQYF.